In this sample, the clone carrying this T cell receptor beta chain turned up many times. The sample originates from a study of human T cells and chemical hapten exposure. TCRdb ran MiXCR on the RACE reads and lists one entry per CDR3 protein. The table includes approximately 32,000 distinct CDR3 sequences, approximately 5.8% detected once. Time point defined: patch test 3, about 24 weeks after DPC sensitization. Treatment meaning: therapeutic diphenylcyclopropenone sensitization with weekly scalp DPC. The source material was whole blood, sampled in connection with sensitization to the hapten diphenylcyclopropenone (DPC). The origin of this receptor is a young man with alopecia areata. Some clones in this sample may be carry-over from other donors' samples.

The CDR3 loop reads CASSQGTGGEQYF. DNA for the CDR3: TGTGCCAGCAGTCAGGGGACAGGGGGCGAGCAGTACTTC. This chain uses TRBV27 with TRBJ2-7; TRBD1 agrees at 11 bases. Germline CDR1 and CDR2: MNHEY and SMNVEV (reference sequence). V trimming: 5 bases; J trimming: 6 bases; junction bases outside the gene matches: 3. The length of the CDR3 is 13 residues.